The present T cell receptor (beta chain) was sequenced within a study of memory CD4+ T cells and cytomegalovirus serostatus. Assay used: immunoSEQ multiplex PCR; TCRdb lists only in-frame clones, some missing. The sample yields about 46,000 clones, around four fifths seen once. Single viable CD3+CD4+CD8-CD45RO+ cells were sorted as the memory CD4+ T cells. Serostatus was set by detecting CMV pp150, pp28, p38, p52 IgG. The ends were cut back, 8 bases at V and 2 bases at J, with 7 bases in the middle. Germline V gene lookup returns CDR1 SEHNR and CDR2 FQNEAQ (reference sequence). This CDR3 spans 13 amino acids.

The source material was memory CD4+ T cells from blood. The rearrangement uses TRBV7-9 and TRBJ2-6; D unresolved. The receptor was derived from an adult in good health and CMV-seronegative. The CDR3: CASRHAGANVLTF. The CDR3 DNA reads TGTGCCAGCCGACATGCTGGGGCCAACGTCCTGACTTTC.